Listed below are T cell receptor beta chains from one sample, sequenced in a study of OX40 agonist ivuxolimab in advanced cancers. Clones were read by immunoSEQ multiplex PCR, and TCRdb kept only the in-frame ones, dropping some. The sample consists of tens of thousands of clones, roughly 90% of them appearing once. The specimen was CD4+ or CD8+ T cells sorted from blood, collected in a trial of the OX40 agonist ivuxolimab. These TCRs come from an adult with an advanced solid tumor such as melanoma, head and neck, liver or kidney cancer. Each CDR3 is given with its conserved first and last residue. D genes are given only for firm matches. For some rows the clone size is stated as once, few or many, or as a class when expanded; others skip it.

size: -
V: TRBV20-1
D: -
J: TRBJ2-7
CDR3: CSASLAREQYF
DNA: TGCAGTGCTAGCCTAGCGAGGGAGCAGTACTTC

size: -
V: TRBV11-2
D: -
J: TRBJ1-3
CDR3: CASSLGSHSGNTIYF
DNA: TGTGCCAGCAGCTTGGGCAGTCACTCTGGAAACACCATATATTTT

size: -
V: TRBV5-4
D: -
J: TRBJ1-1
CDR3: CASSWGGAEAFF
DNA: TGTGCCAGCAGCTGGGGCGGGGCTGAAGCTTTCTTT

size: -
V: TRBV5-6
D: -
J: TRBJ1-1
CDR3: CASTDQGTEAFF
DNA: TGTGCCAGCACCGACCAAGGCACTGAAGCTTTCTTT

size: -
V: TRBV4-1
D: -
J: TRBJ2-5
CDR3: CASALQGLVGETQYF
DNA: TGCGCCAGCGCCCTACAGGGTTTAGTAGGAGAGACCCAGTACTTC

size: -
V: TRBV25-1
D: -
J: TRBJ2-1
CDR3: CASSENGDEQFF
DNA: TGTGCCAGCAGTGAAAATGGCGATGAGCAGTTCTTC

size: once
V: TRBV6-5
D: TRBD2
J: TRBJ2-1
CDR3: CASSPLAGDYNEQFF
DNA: TGTGCCAGCAGTCCACTAGCGGGAGACTACAATGAGCAGTTCTTC

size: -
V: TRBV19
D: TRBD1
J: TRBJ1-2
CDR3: CASTGQVPFGYTF
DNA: TGTGCCAGTACTGGACAGGTCCCTTTTGGCTACACCTTC

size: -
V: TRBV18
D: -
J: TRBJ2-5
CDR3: CASSPGDSVWETQYF
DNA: TGTGCCAGCTCACCAGGCGATAGTGTGTGGGAGACCCAGTACTTC

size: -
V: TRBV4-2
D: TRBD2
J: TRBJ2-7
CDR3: CASSQSAGGSYEQYF
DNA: TGTGCCAGCAGCCAATCAGCCGGGGGGTCCTACGAGCAGTACTTC

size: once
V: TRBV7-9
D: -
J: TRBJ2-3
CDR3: CASRGSGGGGDTQYF
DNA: TGTGCCAGCAGAGGTAGCGGCGGAGGGGGAGATACGCAGTATTTT

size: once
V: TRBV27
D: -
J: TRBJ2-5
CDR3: CASSDVVSPLETQYF
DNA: TGTGCCAGCAGTGATGTGGTATCCCCCCTGGAGACCCAGTACTTC

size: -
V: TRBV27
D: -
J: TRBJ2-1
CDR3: CASSYPGNNEQFF
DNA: TGTGCCAGCAGTTACCCGGGGAACAATGAGCAGTTCTTC

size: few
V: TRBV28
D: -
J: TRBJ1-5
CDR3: CASRRRQVTYQPQHF
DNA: TGTGCCAGCAGACGCCGACAGGTGACCTATCAGCCCCAGCATTTT

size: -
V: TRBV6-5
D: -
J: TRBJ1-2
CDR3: CASSYGTGGYGYTF
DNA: TGTGCCAGCAGTTACGGGACGGGAGGCTATGGCTACACCTTC

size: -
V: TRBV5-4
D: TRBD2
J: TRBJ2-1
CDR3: CASSEAGGPLGEQFF
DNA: TGTGCCAGCAGCGAGGCGGGGGGGCCATTGGGTGAGCAGTTCTTC

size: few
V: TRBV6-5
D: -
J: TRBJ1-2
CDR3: CASNPGGTYYGYTF
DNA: TGTGCCAGCAATCCTGGGGGGACCTACTATGGCTACACCTTC

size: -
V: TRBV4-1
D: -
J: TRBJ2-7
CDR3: CASSQAEQSYEQYF
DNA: TGCGCCAGCAGCCAAGCGGAACAGAGCTACGAGCAGTACTTC

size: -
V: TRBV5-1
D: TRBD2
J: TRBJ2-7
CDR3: CASSSGGSSYEQYF
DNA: TGCGCCAGCAGCAGCGGGGGGTCCTCCTACGAGCAGTACTTC

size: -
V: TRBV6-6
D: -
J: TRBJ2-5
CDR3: CASSYIGEETQYF
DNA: TGTGCCAGCAGTTACATTGGGGAGGAGACCCAGTACTTC

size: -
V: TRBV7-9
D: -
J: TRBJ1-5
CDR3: CASSATGYSNQPQHF
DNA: TGTGCCAGCAGCGCGACAGGATATAGCAATCAGCCCCAGCATTTT

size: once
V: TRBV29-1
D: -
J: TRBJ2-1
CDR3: CSADTPQGNEQFF
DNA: TGCAGCGCTGATACCCCACAGGGCAATGAGCAGTTCTTC

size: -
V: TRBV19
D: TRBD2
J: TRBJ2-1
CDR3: CASSDGRNPVNEQFF
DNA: TGTGCCAGTAGTGACGGGAGGAATCCCGTAAATGAGCAGTTCTTC

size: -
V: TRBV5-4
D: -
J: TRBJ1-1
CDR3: CASSLGYRNTEAFF
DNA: TGTGCCAGCAGCCTTGGGTACAGGAACACTGAAGCTTTCTTT

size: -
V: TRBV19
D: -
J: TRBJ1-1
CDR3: CASSLSGYTEAFF
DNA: TGTGCCAGTAGCCTCTCGGGTTATACTGAAGCTTTCTTT

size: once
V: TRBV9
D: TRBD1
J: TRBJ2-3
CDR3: CASSSQMTGADTQYF
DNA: TGTGCCAGCAGCTCCCAGATGACAGGGGCAGATACGCAGTATTTT

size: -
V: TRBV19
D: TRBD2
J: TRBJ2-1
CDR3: CASGASGGFSYEQFF
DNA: TGTGCCTCAGGGGCTAGCGGGGGGTTCAGCTATGAGCAGTTCTTC

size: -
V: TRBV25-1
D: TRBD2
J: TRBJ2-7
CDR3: CASSEWGLAEYEQYF
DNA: TGTGCCAGCAGTGAATGGGGACTAGCAGAATACGAGCAGTACTTC

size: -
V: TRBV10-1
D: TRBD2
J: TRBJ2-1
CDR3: CASSESLAGGNNEQFF
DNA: TGCGCCAGCAGTGAGTCACTAGCGGGAGGGAACAATGAGCAGTTCTTC

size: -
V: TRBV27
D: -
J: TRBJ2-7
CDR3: CASSLSIGGYEQYF
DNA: TGTGCCAGCAGTTTATCTATTGGTGGCTACGAGCAGTACTTC

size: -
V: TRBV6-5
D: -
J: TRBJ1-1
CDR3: CASRGVTEAFF
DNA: TGTGCCAGCAGGGGGGTTACTGAAGCTTTCTTT

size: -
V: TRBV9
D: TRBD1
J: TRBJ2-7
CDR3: CASSVQTGGHYEQYF
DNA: TGTGCCAGCAGCGTACAGACAGGGGGGCACTACGAGCAGTACTTC

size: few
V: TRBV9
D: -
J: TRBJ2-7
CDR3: CASSVVPGSGEQYF
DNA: TGTGCCAGCAGCGTAGTGCCAGGGAGCGGTGAGCAGTACTTC

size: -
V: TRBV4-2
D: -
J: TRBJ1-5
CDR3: CASSQVWGANQPQHF
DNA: TGTGCCAGCAGCCAAGTTTGGGGGGCCAATCAGCCCCAGCATTTT

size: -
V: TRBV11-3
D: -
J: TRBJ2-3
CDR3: CASSYGQSTDTQYF
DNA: TGTGCCAGCAGCTACGGACAGTCCACAGATACGCAGTATTTT

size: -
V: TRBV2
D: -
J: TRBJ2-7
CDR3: CASRGLIPYEQYF
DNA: TGTGCCAGCAGGGGCCTTATCCCCTACGAGCAGTACTTC

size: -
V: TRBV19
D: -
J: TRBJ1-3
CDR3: CASSIGWLRSGNTIYF
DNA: TGTGCCAGTAGTATAGGTTGGCTGCGCTCTGGAAACACCATATATTTT

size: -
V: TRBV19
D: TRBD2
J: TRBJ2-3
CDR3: CASSQYSGLVNTDTQYF
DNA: TGTGCCAGTAGCCAGTATAGTGGACTAGTAAACACAGATACGCAGTATTTT

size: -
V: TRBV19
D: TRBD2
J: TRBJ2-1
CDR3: CATKGLAGVGIEQFF
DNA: TGTGCCACTAAAGGGCTAGCGGGAGTTGGTATTGAGCAGTTCTTC

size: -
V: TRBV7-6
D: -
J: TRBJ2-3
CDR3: CASSPRQGSSTDTQYF
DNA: TGTGCCAGCAGCCCTCGACAAGGTAGTAGCACAGATACGCAGTATTTT

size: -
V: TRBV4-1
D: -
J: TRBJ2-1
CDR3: CASSQVAGEQFF
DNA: TGCGCCAGCAGCCAAGTCGCTGGTGAGCAGTTCTTC